The 21 T cell receptor beta chains in this list originate from one sample, sequenced in a study of blood T cell repertoires in COVID-19. The data were produced by immunoSEQ multiplex PCR, yet TCRdb's version contains in-frame clones alone and is incomplete. The sample gives some 180,000 clones, around four fifths of which show up once; around 7% is in the top ten. Sequencing was performed on peripheral blood. The receptors were sampled from a woman aged 40 to 55 with COVID-19, enrolled during active disease.

This sequence joins TRBV7-2 and TRBJ1-3, with a weak D call TRBD1 (6 bases). With 1 base removed from V and 0 bases from J, the gap between germline ends came to 10 bases. The CDR3 extends over 16 amino acids. Germline CDR1 SGHTA, CDR2 FQGNSA. This chain's CDR3 is CASSLGGPRSGNTIYF. The CDR3 DNA reads as TGTGCCAGCAGCTTAGGGGGGCCCCGCTCTGGAAACACCATATATTTT.

V is TRBV3-1 (or the pseudogene TRBV3-2) and J is TRBJ1-2, with D tentatively TRBD1 (6 bases). Germline loops: CDR1 LGHDT, CDR2 YNNKEL (reference sequence). The CDR3 has 15 residues. Trimming pared 3 bases from V and 2 bases from J, leaving 13 bases between. The CDR3 is CASSQGAQKNYGYTF. CDR3 nucleotides: TGTGCCAGCAGCCAGGGGGCGCAGAAGAACTATGGCTACACCTTC.

The chain links TRBV28 to TRBJ1-1; D uncertain. Deletions cut 2 bases from V and 12 bases from J, with 13 bases between. The CDR3 is 12 amino acids. The germline CDR1 and CDR2 sequences are MDHEN and SYDVKM. Here the CDR3 DNA reads TGTGCCAGCAGTTTAAGGACCACGGGGACTTTCTTT. Its protein is CASSLRTTGTFF.

This clone was detected only a few times. This chain joins TRBV6-1 and TRBJ1-3; D not resolved. The length of the CDR3 is 15 residues. Germline V gene lookup returns CDR1 MNHNS and CDR2 SASEGT. V was trimmed by 1 base and J by 2 bases, leaving 9 bases between them. CDR3 in DNA: TGTGCCAGCAGTGAAGTTTGGCCGCCTGGAAACACCATATATTTT. This encodes CASSEVWPPGNTIYF.

The chain is built from TRBV19 and TRBJ2-7, with unresolved D. Trimming shortened V by 1 base and J by 3 bases, and 10 bases separated the two germline ends. This CDR3 spans 14 amino acids. CDR1 is LNHDA and CDR2 is SQIVND in the germline V gene (reference sequence). The CDR3 loop is CASSIAERYYEQYF. CDR3 in DNA: TGTGCCAGTAGTATAGCCGAGAGATACTACGAGCAGTACTTC.

The V and J genes are TRBV10-2 and TRBJ2-7; D perhaps matches TRBD1 (5 bases). V lost 8 bases, J lost 5 bases, and 13 bases lay in between. This CDR3 region has 12 residues. Germline V lookup: CDR1 WSHSY, CDR2 SAAADI. The CDR3, as DNA: TGCGCCAGCGGGCAGGGTAGTCACGAGCAGTACTTC. Amino acid sequence: CASGQGSHEQYF.

The V call is TRBV5-1, the J call TRBJ2-5, with 7 bases aligning to TRBD2. With 0 bases clipped from V and 4 bases from J, the junction kept 9 bases outside the gene matches. Germline V CDR1 and CDR2: SGHRS, YFSETQ. The CDR3 totals 16 residues. The CDR3 protein is CASSLATSGKGETQYF. CDR3 in DNA: TGCGCCAGCAGCTTGGCCACCAGCGGGAAGGGAGAGACCCAGTACTTC.

This clone was observed a handful of times. The genes are TRBV9 and TRBJ2-1; 10 nucleotides match TRBD2. The CDR3 covers 16 residues. The germline V gene has CDR1 SGDLS and CDR2 YYNGEE. V was pared by 4 bases and J by 6 bases, with 10 bases of the junction left unmatched. CDR3 bases: TGTGCCAGCAGCCTCTCCGTATCTAGCGGGAGCAATGAGCAGTTCTTC. Protein: CASSLSVSSGSNEQFF.

V is TRBV27 and J is TRBJ2-7; no firm D call. There are 13 residues in the CDR3. CDR1 is MNHEY and CDR2 is SMNVEV in the germline V gene (reference sequence). V was trimmed by 2 bases and J by 1 base, leaving 6 bases between them. For the CDR3, the DNA is TGTGCCAGCAGTTTACCCGGGTCCTACGAGCAGTACTTC. Its translation: CASSLPGSYEQYF.

V is TRBV25-1 and J is TRBJ2-7, with a tentative D call TRBD1 (6 bases). Germline-derived CDR1 and CDR2 are MGHDK and SYGVNS. The CDR3 length is 13 residues. The V and J ends lost 9 bases and 0 bases respectively, with 12 bases between them. The CDR3 is CASDRGSSYEQYF. CDR3 nucleotides: TGTGCCAGTGATAGGGGGAGCTCCTACGAGCAGTACTTC.

The genes are TRBV19 and TRBJ2-2; D gene ambiguous. The length of the CDR3 is 12 residues. Between the trimmed V and J ends, which lost 9 bases and 6 bases, there was a span of 11 bases. Germline V gene data show CDR1 as LNHDA and CDR2 as SQIVND (reference sequence). CDR3 coding DNA: TGTGCCAGGATTAGCTGGTCCGGGGAGCTGTTTTTT. This encodes CARISWSGELFF.

The chain is built from TRBV24-1 and TRBJ1-5; the D is unclear. V was pared by 5 bases and J by 3 bases, with 7 bases between. Germline V gives CDR1 KGHDR, CDR2 SFDVKD. The CDR3 covers 13 residues. The CDR3, as DNA: TGTGCCACCAGTGGTCAGATCAATCAGCCCCAGCATTTT. It specifies CATSGQINQPQHF.

The genes are TRBV11-3 and TRBJ2-3; D gene unclear. V was pared by 5 bases and J by 1 base, with 7 bases between. The V gene's germline CDR1 is SGHNT and CDR2 YENEEA. CDR3 length: 13 amino acids. CDR3 bases: TGTGCCAGCAGCAATCGGGGCACAGATACGCAGTATTTT. It translates to CASSNRGTDTQYF.

The V and J genes are TRBV10-2 and TRBJ2-1; TRBD2 matches 8 bases. Per the germline V gene, CDR1 is WSHSY and CDR2 is SAAADI. The CDR3 is 13 residues long. The ends lost 8 bases at V and 6 bases at J; junction bases unmatched: 6. CDR3 sequence (DNA): TGCGCCAGCGCTCAGCGGGGGCTCAATGAGCAGTTCTTC. Amino acid sequence: CASAQRGLNEQFF.

The chain links TRBV5-6 to TRBJ2-3, with D uncertain. In germline, CDR1 is SGHDT, CDR2 YYEEEE. V was pared by 1 base and J by 1 base, with 13 bases between. There are 16 residues in the CDR3. CDR3 protein: CASSLSALPRTDTQYF. CDR3 nucleotide sequence: TGTGCCAGCAGCTTGAGTGCCCTACCCCGCACAGATACGCAGTATTTT.

This clone was found once. The chain links TRBV15 to TRBJ1-1; possible D gene TRBD1, 5 bases. Germline loops: CDR1 LNHNV, CDR2 YYDKDF (reference sequence). This CDR3 has 16 amino acids. V lost 3 bases, J lost 5 bases, and 19 bases lay in between. This CDR3 reads CATSRGRGTSGTEAFF. The CDR3 coding sequence is TGTGCCACCAGCAGGGGGAGGGGAACGTCGGGAACTGAAGCTTTCTTT.

The gene calls are TRBV28 and TRBJ1-1; 7 nucleotides match TRBD1. Trimming removed 5 bases from V and 3 bases from J; junction bases left unmatched: 15. The CDR3 is 17 amino acids. From germline, CDR1 is MDHEN and CDR2 SYDVKM. The CDR3 loop reads CASSPVWRGRSYTEAFF. The CDR3, as DNA: TGTGCCAGCAGTCCGGTCTGGAGGGGGCGTTCTTACACTGAAGCTTTCTTT.

J is TRBJ1-2 and V is TRBV28, with D unclear. The length of the CDR3 is 14 residues. V was shortened by 3 bases and J by 2 bases, with 10 bases between the two germline ends. Germline CDR1 and CDR2: MDHEN and SYDVKM. The CDR3 DNA follows: TGTGCCAGCAGTTTGATGGCAGTCAACTATGGCTACACCTTC. Translated: CASSLMAVNYGYTF.

The chain combines TRBV5-8 with TRBJ1-4, with unresolved D. Germline CDR1 SGHTS, CDR2 YDEGEE. This CDR3 contains 12 residues. V lost 7 bases and J lost 5, with 9 bases in between. The CDR3 nucleotides are TGTGCCAGCCCGGGAGCAAATGAAAAACTGTTTTTT. This translates into CASPGANEKLFF. Drawing the rest from reference TRBV5-8 and TRBJ1-4, the complete variable domain is EAGVTQSPTHLIKTRGQQATLRCSPISGHTSVYWYQQALGLGLQFLLWYDEGEERNRGNFPPRFSGRQFPNYSSELNVNALELEDSALYLCASPGANEKLFFGSGTQLSVL.

This clone was seen ten or more times. The chain recombines TRBV5-4 with TRBJ2-2; 8 bases fit TRBD1. V lost 5 bases to trimming and J lost 2 bases; unmatched junction nucleotides: 5. The CDR3 is 15 residues long. Germline V lookup: CDR1 SGHNT, CDR2 YYREEE (reference sequence). The chain's CDR3 is CASSQDRVNTGELFF. CDR3 coding DNA: TGTGCCAGCAGTCAGGACAGGGTCAACACCGGGGAGCTGTTTTTT.

The J gene is TRBJ1-5, the V gene TRBV24-1, with TRBD1 matching over 7 bases. The CDR3 is made up of 16 amino acids. In germline, CDR1 is KGHDR, CDR2 SFDVKD. With V trimmed by 3 bases and J by 3 bases, 7 bases remained unmatched. The DNA for the CDR3 is TGTGCCACCAGTGATACCCGACAGGGTGACAATCAGCCCCAGCATTTT. It codes for CATSDTRQGDNQPQHF.